The T cell receptor beta chain described here comes from a study of blood T cells in healthy people across ages. Regarding the study as a whole: In these data, TCR beta diversity tracked strongly with naive T cell percentage.

V lost 1 base and J 3 bases, leaving 9 bases between the germline ends. This CDR3 is built from 14 residues. Germline V lookup: CDR1 MGHRA, CDR2 YSYEKL. A J-beta primer mix and a sample-barcoded 5' primer were used in a second PCR of about 7 to 12 cycles. TCRdb analysed the 5' RACE reads with MiXCR anew, one entry per CDR3 protein. The table lists about 760,000 distinct CDR3 sequences, 25% of them singletons. A remark on this clonotype: Its antigen is still unknown.

Every donor provided roughly 9.1 milliliters of peripheral blood. These data were likewise used in another study, on T cells of mothers and their children.

The source is a boy younger than 18 in good health. Sample: blood. V gene TRBV4-1 combines with J gene TRBJ1-2; no reliable D call. The CDR3 nucleotides read TGCGCCAGCAGCCAAGGGTTTATAGACTATGGCTACACCTTC. Protein product: CASSQGFIDYGYTF.